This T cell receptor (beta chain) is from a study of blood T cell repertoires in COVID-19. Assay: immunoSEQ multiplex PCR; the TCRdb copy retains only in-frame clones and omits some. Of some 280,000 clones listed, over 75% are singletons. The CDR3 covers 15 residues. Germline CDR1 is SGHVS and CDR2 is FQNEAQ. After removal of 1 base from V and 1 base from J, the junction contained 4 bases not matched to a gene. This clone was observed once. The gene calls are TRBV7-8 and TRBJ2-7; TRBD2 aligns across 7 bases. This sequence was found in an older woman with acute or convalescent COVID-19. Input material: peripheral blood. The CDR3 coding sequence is TGTGCCAGCAGCTTAGTTATCGGGAGGTCCTACGAGCAGTACTTC. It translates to CASSLVIGRSYEQYF.